The present entry profiles one TCR beta chain with its context. Its antigen remains unidentified. The sample belongs to a study of Ad26.COV2.S vaccination and SARS-CoV-2 variants. Across the whole study: A participant enrolled in the COV1001 Ad26.COV2.S trial arm provided the sample. Study-wide findings and caveats: Substantial post-vaccination breadth of spike-specific CD8+ and CD4+ T cell responses was reported. Using TCR breadth and depth analyses may have led to underestimated total T cell responses.

This table comes from immunoSEQ multiplex PCR, and its TCRdb copy is limited to in-frame clones, with some not included. Altogether 380,000 or so clones are present, 83% being singletons, with the ten largest covering around 7.4%. Germline V gives CDR1 KGHDR, CDR2 SFDVKD. V shed 4 bases, J shed 3 bases, and the junction held 6 bases outside the gene matches. The CDR3 is 17 residues long. Described treatment: 15 to 20 received Ad26.COV2.S at low or high dose, single or two shots; 5 received placebo; per-sample allocation not given. After the first vaccine or placebo injection, samples were drawn on day 63.

Here the sequenced sample was peripheral blood, taken in a trial of Ad26.COV2.S vaccine versus placebo. The TCR was taken from a person aged 18-65 years who received the Ad26.COV2.S COVID-19 vaccine or a placebo. The chain recombines TRBV24-1 with TRBJ2-1, with 12 bases identical to TRBD1. The CDR3 sequence is CATSDPGTGGDYNEQFF. The CDR3 region has the DNA TGTGCCACCAGTGACCCCGGGACAGGGGGCGACTACAATGAGCAGTTCTTC.